These 26 T cell receptor beta chains share one sample of origin, sequenced in a study of T cell repertoires in cytomegalovirus infection. TCRdb itself ran the reads through MiXCR, one entry per CDR3 protein. This table holds around 95,000 distinct CDR3 sequences, 29% found once. Their cognate antigens are unknown. The sequencing used CD8+ T cells from cultured PBMCs, collected from culture after CMV antigen stimulation. The receptors were gathered from a human donor in good health (CMV status not recorded). Some clones in this sample may be carry-over from other donors' samples.

CDR3 DNA sequence: TGTGCCAGCAGCTCCCCAAGACAGGGGGCCAGTAACTATGGCTACACCTTC. Translated: CASSSPRQGASNYGYTF. V usage is TRBV7-2 and J usage is TRBJ1-2; 10 positions match TRBD1. V lost 4 bases and J lost 1; bases outside the gene matches: 9. Germline V gene sequence: CDR1 SGHTA, CDR2 FQGNSA. The CDR3 totals 17 residues.

This clonotype was picked up many times. This chain connects TRBV7-2 to TRBJ1-2, with D unresolved. The CDR3 spans 15 residues. Trimming left V 2 bases short and J 0 bases short, with 10 bases between. Germline lookup yields CDR1 SGHTA and CDR2 FQGNSA. In DNA, the CDR3 is TGTGCCAGCAGCTTAAAGCCCAATCCTAACTATGGCTACACCTTC. It yields the protein CASSLKPNPNYGYTF.

V usage is TRBV6-5 and J usage is TRBJ1-1; D ambiguous. Trimming removed 0 bases at V and 0 bases at J, with 8 bases between. Germline CDR1 and CDR2: MNHEY and SVGAGI. The CDR3 is made up of 15 amino acids. CDR3 sequence (DNA): TGTGCCAGCAGTTACTCGGACGGAATGAACACTGAAGCTTTCTTT. This codes for CASSYSDGMNTEAFF.

Worth noting for this clonotype: This sequence may be a read error, since a much larger clone differs from it by one base. The chain combines TRBV5-6 with TRBJ1-1; D not certain. This CDR3 is 13 amino acids long. The germline V gene has CDR1 SGHDT and CDR2 YYEEEE. CDR3 sequence reads: CASSLQMNTEALF. CDR3 bases: TGTGCCAGCAGCTTGCAAATGAACACTGAAGCTCTCTTT.

The gene calls are TRBV25-1 and TRBJ2-7; TRBD1 matches 10 bases. CDR3 length: 16 residues. The junction had 12 bases not matched to a gene; V was cut back by 7 bases and J by 3 bases. The germline V gene encodes CDR1 MGHDK and CDR2 SYGVNS. This chain's CDR3 is CASTGTGVRWDYEQYF. CDR3 in DNA: TGTGCCAGCACAGGGACAGGGGTGCGTTGGGACTACGAGCAGTACTTC.

The chain is built from TRBV4-1 and TRBJ2-1; no clear D gene. Germline CDR1 MGHRA, CDR2 YSYEKL. Trimming left V 1 base short and J 7 bases short, with 8 bases between. This CDR3 comprises 13 residues. The CDR3 sequence: CASSQVIGNEQFF. The DNA of the CDR3 is TGCGCCAGCAGCCAAGTAATAGGGAATGAGCAGTTCTTC.

V and J are TRBV28 and TRBJ2-2; D is uncertain. Germline V gene sequence: CDR1 MDHEN, CDR2 SYDVKM. CDR3 length equals 13 residues. V shed 5 bases and J shed 3 bases, with 7 bases lying between them. The CDR3 DNA reads TGTGCCAGCAGTCGGATTTACACCGGGGAGCTGTTTTTT. This codes for CASSRIYTGELFF.

The count of this clonotype is one. This chain uses TRBV7-4 with TRBJ2-6; no clear D gene. CDR1 and CDR2 (germline): SGHVT, SQSDAQ. Trimming removed 5 bases at V and 6 bases at J, with 8 bases between. The CDR3 spans 13 residues. The CDR3 is CASSAPMANVLTF. CDR3 DNA sequence: TGTGCCAGCAGCGCGCCCATGGCCAACGTCCTGACTTTC.

This clonotype was found many times. V usage is TRBV7-9 and J usage is TRBJ2-1, with 7 bases lining up with TRBD2. This CDR3 has 17 amino acids. Trimming at V came to 5 bases and at J to 3 bases, leaving 13 bases not matched to a gene. Per germline, CDR1 SEHNR and CDR2 FQNEAQ (reference sequence). The CDR3 DNA follows: TGTGCCAGCAGCACCCAGTTTCAAGCGGGAAACTACAATGAGCAGTTCTTC. It specifies CASSTQFQAGNYNEQFF.

This chain connects TRBV4-1 to TRBJ2-6; D is perhaps TRBD1 or TRBD2 (5 bases each). From germline, CDR1 is MGHRA and CDR2 YSYEKL. Trimming pared 0 bases from V and 1 base from J, leaving 19 bases between. The length of the CDR3 is 20 residues. The DNA for the CDR3 is TGCGCCAGCAGCCAAGAAGGATGGGGGTTATTGGGGTCTGGGGCCAACGTCCTGACTTTC. Its translation: CASSQEGWGLLGSGANVLTF.

The chain combines TRBV7-6 with TRBJ1-1, with unresolved D. Trimming shortened V by 5 bases and J by 1 base, and 11 bases separated the two germline ends. CDR3 length equals 14 residues. The germline gives CDR1 SGHVS, CDR2 FNYEAQ. The CDR3 spells CASSILRGNTEAFF. CDR3 in DNA: TGTGCCAGCAGCATCCTACGGGGGAACACTGAAGCTTTCTTT.

A remark on this clonotype: A read error is possible here, since a much larger clone lies one base away. The chain combines TRBV7-8 with TRBJ1-4, with no clear D. Germline values: CDR1 SGHVS, CDR2 FQNEAQ. V dropped 8 bases and J dropped 5 bases, with 9 bases sitting between them. This CDR3 has 12 amino acids. The chain's CDR3 is CASCQLNEKLFF. CDR3 nucleotides: TGTGCCAGCTGCCAACTAAATGAAAAACTGTTTTTT.

There are a few counts of this clonotype. This rearrangement joins TRBV19 to TRBJ2-3, with a weak D call TRBD2 (6 bases). The length of the CDR3 is 14 residues. Trimming removed 6 bases at V and 4 bases at J, with 14 bases between. Germline CDR1 LNHDA, CDR2 SQIVND (reference sequence). In DNA, the CDR3 is TGTGCCAGTAGCCAAGGACTACCGCCAGATACGCAGTATTTT. Amino acid sequence: CASSQGLPPDTQYF.

This clonotype occurred a few times. The chain combines TRBV20-1 with TRBJ2-3; D not certain. Per germline, CDR1 DFQATT and CDR2 SNEGSKA (reference sequence). The CDR3 is 13 amino acids. As DNA, the CDR3 is TGCAGCGCTTATGCGGTAATAACAGATACGCAGTATTTT. Residues: CSAYAVITDTQYF.

This clonotype has a handful of counts. The V gene is TRBV2, the J gene TRBJ2-1; 13 positions match TRBD2. The germline V gene encodes CDR1 SNHLY and CDR2 FYNNEI. This CDR3 spans 16 amino acids. Trimming took 6 bases from V and 2 from J; bases not matched to a gene: 4. CDR3: CASRELAGGPYNEQFF. CDR3 bases: TGTGCCAGCAGAGAACTAGCGGGGGGGCCCTACAATGAGCAGTTCTTC. Full variable domain (remainder filled in from reference TRBV2 and TRBJ2-1): EPEVTQTPSHQVTQMGQEVILRCVPISNHLYFYWYRQILGQKVEFLVSFYNNEISEKSEIFDDQFSVERPDGSNFTLKIRSTKLEDSAMYFCASRELAGGPYNEQFFGPGTRLTVL.

The chain carries TRBV2 and TRBJ2-7, with a possible D match to TRBD2 (5 bases). CDR3 size: 11 residues. CDR1 and CDR2 (germline): SNHLY, FYNNEI. In DNA form, the CDR3 reads TGTGCTTCAGCGGAGGCCTACGAGCAGTACTTC. It translates to CASAEAYEQYF.

In this sample, this clonotype turned up a few times. The V and J genes are TRBV3-1 and TRBJ2-5; tentative D call: TRBD1 (6 bases). The ends were cut back, 1 base at V and 0 bases at J, with 9 bases in the middle. The length of the CDR3 is 15 residues. Germline-derived CDR1 and CDR2 are LGHDT and YNNKEL (reference sequence). This chain's CDR3 is CASSQGRGYQETQYF. As DNA, the CDR3 is TGTGCCAGCAGCCAAGGCAGGGGTTACCAAGAGACCCAGTACTTC.

This chain links TRBV7-9 with TRBJ1-4, with D uncertain. Germline lookup yields CDR1 SEHNR and CDR2 FQNEAQ (reference sequence). V lost 1 base and J 7 bases, leaving 16 bases between the germline ends. The CDR3 has 16 amino acids. The CDR3: CASSLGLTFPGEKLFF. CDR3 DNA sequence: TGTGCCAGCAGCTTAGGGCTGACATTTCCCGGTGAAAAACTGTTTTTT.

In its sample, this clonotype was seen a few times. This rearrangement joins TRBV7-6 to TRBJ2-2; no definite D call. Germline lookup yields CDR1 SGHVS and CDR2 FNYEAQ. The V end was cut by 3 bases, the J end by 5 bases, with 7 bases between. The CDR3 is 13 residues long. CDR3 coding DNA: TGTGCCAGCAGCTTTACAGAGACCGGGGAGCTGTTTTTT. This translates into CASSFTETGELFF. Filled out from reference TRBV7-6 and TRBJ2-2, the complete variable domain reads GAGVSQSPRYKVTKRGQDVALRCDPISGHVSLYWYRQALGQGPEFLTYFNYEAQQDKSGLPNDRFSAERPEGSISTLTIQRTEQRDSAMYRCASSFTETGELFFGEGSRLTVL.

Only a few counts were recorded for this clonotype. The CDR3 here is CASSQFLAGARAEQYF. In DNA form, the CDR3 reads TGCGCCAGCAGTCAATTTCTAGCGGGGGCCCGGGCCGAGCAGTACTTC. The V and J genes are TRBV23-1 and TRBJ2-7, with 10 bases that match TRBD2. TRBV23-1 counts as an open reading frame of uncertain function. The CDR3 runs to 16 residues. After removal of 1 base from V and 6 bases from J, the junction contained 9 bases not matched to a gene.

The chain recombines TRBV28 with TRBJ2-2, with 8 bases identical to TRBD2. Germline trimming cut 6 bases from V and 3 bases from J; bases unmatched to any gene: 6. Germline-derived CDR1 and CDR2 are MDHEN and SYDVKM. The CDR3 is made up of 15 amino acids. CDR3 nucleotides: TGTGCCAGCAGCCCGGGACTAGGGTACACCGGGGAGCTGTTTTTT. This codes for CASSPGLGYTGELFF. Variable domain in full (rest from reference TRBV28 and TRBJ2-2): DVKVTQSSRYLVKRTGEKVFLECVQDMDHENMFWYRQDPGLGLRLIYFSYDVKMKEKGDIPEGYSVSREKKERFSLILESASTNQTSMYLCASSPGLGYTGELFFGEGSRLTVL.

The genes are TRBV11-3 and TRBJ2-1, with TRBD2 as a possible D gene (6 bases). The germline V gene encodes CDR1 SGHNT and CDR2 YENEEA. CDR3 length: 13 amino acids. V lost 3 bases to trimming and J lost 9 bases, with 12 bases between them. The CDR3, as DNA: TGTGCCAGCAGCTTCATCCTCGGGGGTGAGCAGTTCTTC. This codes for CASSFILGGEQFF.

This clonotype occurred many times. The chain recombines TRBV6-4 with TRBJ1-5; TRBD1 matches at 8 bases. Germline V lookup: CDR1 MRHNA, CDR2 SNTAGT. This CDR3 is built from 18 residues. V trimming: 7 bases; J trimming: 2 bases; junction bases outside the gene matches: 16. The DNA of the CDR3 is TGTGCCAGCAAGGAGGACAGGGTGGGCTGGGTCGGCAATCAGCCCCAGCATTTT. Residues: CASKEDRVGWVGNQPQHF.

The chain recombines TRBV6-6 with TRBJ2-1; 8 bases align to TRBD2. With 0 bases clipped from V and 8 bases from J, the junction kept 6 bases outside the gene matches. CDR1 is MNHNY, CDR2 SVGAGI, per germline (reference sequence). The CDR3 runs 15 residues. CDR3 bases: TGTGCCAGCAGTTACTCGGTCTCTAGCGGGTATGAGCAGTTCTTC. Protein product: CASSYSVSSGYEQFF.

V is TRBV27 and J is TRBJ2-1; D may be TRBD1 (6 bases). This CDR3 is 14 amino acids long. Deletions cut 1 base from V and 8 bases from J, with 12 bases between. The germline V gene encodes CDR1 MNHEY and CDR2 SMNVEV (reference sequence). DNA of the CDR3: TGTGCCAGCAGTTTATACAGGGCTGGGGATGAGCAGTTCTTC. This encodes CASSLYRAGDEQFF.

The sample holds one count of this clonotype. The chain recombines TRBV5-4 with TRBJ2-7; TRBD2 matches at 10 bases. The CDR3 spans 15 residues. The V gene's germline CDR1 is SGHNT and CDR2 YYREEE (reference sequence). V trimming: 0 bases; J trimming: 6 bases; junction bases outside the gene matches: 6. This CDR3 is CASSLDGAGGLEQYF. The CDR3 DNA follows: TGTGCCAGCAGCTTGGATGGAGCGGGGGGGCTCGAGCAGTACTTC. The full variable domain, rest sourced from reference TRBV5-4 and TRBJ2-7, is ETGVTQSPTHLIKTRGQQVTLRCSSQSGHNTVSWYQQALGQGPQFIFQYYREEENGRGNFPPRFSGLQFPNYSSELNVNALELDDSALYLCASSLDGAGGLEQYFGPGTRLTVT.